The source of this T cell receptor beta chain is a study of glioma-infiltrating T cells. This clonotype was seen repeatedly, ten times or more. Using RNA template, CDR3s of TCR alpha and beta were amplified with iRepertoire arm-PCR. TCRdb called the multiplex PCR reads again in MiXCR, with one record for every CDR3 protein. Of around 180,000 distinct CDR3 sequences listed, around 45% are singletons. The V end was cut by 11 bases, the J end by 4 bases, with 18 bases between. The CDR3 loop spans 14 amino acids. Per germline, CDR1 MNHNS and CDR2 SASEGT. The TCR comes from a human donor with low-grade glioma or glioblastoma, undergoing nonglioma brain surgery, or in good health (not recorded which). This chain uses TRBV6-1 with TRBJ1-5; D is uncertain. The sample was glioma tissue, nonneoplastic brain tissue, or PBMCs (not recorded which). The chain's CDR3 is CASAPGMVNQPQHF. The CDR3 DNA is TGTGCCTCCGCACCGGGAATGGTGAATCAGCCCCAGCATTTT.